The 24 T cell receptor beta chains below all came from one sample that was sequenced in a study of cytomegalovirus exposure and HLA in healthy donors. Primers for the PCR totalled 60 Vbeta and 13 Jbeta. Produced via immunoSEQ multiplex PCR; TCRdb's table is partial and in-frame only. Here the sample spans some 200,000 clones, 70% to 85% being singletons. Specimen: PBMCs. These receptors all come from a girl aged 2 to 10 in good health and CMV-seronegative.

The genes are TRBV4-1 and TRBJ2-7, with D unresolved. Germline CDR1 and CDR2: MGHRA and YSYEKL. This CDR3 has 16 residues. V was clipped by 0 bases and J by 4 bases, with 16 bases between them. CDR3 in DNA: TGCGCCAGCAGCCAAGAACCCCTTGCTATTTTTTACGAGCAGTACTTC. Its translation: CASSQEPLAIFYEQYF.

The rearrangement links TRBV27 to TRBJ1-5; weak D call: TRBD1 (6 bases). The germline gives CDR1 MNHEY, CDR2 SMNVEV (reference sequence). V lost 5 bases to trimming and J lost 4 bases, with 9 bases between them. The CDR3 sequence is 13 residues long. CDR3 DNA sequence: TGTGCCAGCAGTGCACAGGGAAATCAGCCCCAGCATTTT. Its protein is CASSAQGNQPQHF.

This chain connects TRBV29-1 to TRBJ1-1, with TRBD1 identical over 7 bases. Germline CDR1 and CDR2: SQVTM and ANQGSEA. The CDR3 length is 13 residues. The V segment lost 6 bases and the J segment 5 bases; nucleotides outside the gene matches: 9. The CDR3: CSVAGQLRTEAFF. The CDR3 coding sequence is TGCAGCGTCGCGGGACAGTTGAGAACTGAAGCTTTCTTT.

The chain recombines TRBV19 with TRBJ1-5; D possibly corresponds to TRBD1 (5 bases). This CDR3 has 16 amino acids. From germline, CDR1 is LNHDA and CDR2 SQIVND (reference sequence). The germline V and J ends were trimmed by 9 bases and 0 bases, with 18 bases remaining between them. The CDR3 here is CARKGTRDSSNQPQHF. Here the CDR3 DNA reads TGTGCCAGAAAGGGAACCCGAGACAGTAGCAATCAGCCCCAGCATTTT.

The rearrangement links TRBV13 to TRBJ2-6; D unclear. CDR3 length: 17 residues. Germline lookup yields CDR1 PRHDT and CDR2 FYEKMQ (reference sequence). V was trimmed by 4 bases and J by 2 bases, leaving 15 bases between them. CDR3 coding DNA: TGTGCCAGCAGCTCGAAGCCCCTAGGTACTGGGGCCAACGTCCTGACTTTC. It encodes CASSSKPLGTGANVLTF.

A word on this clone: Relative to the germline gene, one junction end is altered; a read error may explain this. The V and J genes are TRBV7-9 and TRBJ2-7; D unclear. This CDR3 has 12 residues. The germline V gene encodes CDR1 SEHNR and CDR2 FQNEAQ (reference sequence). Written as DNA, the CDR3 is TGTTCCAGCAGCATACATACCAACGAGCAGTACTTC. It codes for CSSSIHTNEQYF.

In this sample, this clone turned up a few times. This chain uses TRBV30 with TRBJ2-1; 11 bases map to TRBD2. The CDR3 is 12 residues long. The V segment lost 2 bases and the J segment 14 bases; nucleotides outside the gene matches: 5. In germline, CDR1 is GTSNPN, CDR2 SVGIG (reference sequence). The CDR3 bases are TGTGCCTGGAGTACTAGCGGGAGTATCGAGTTCTTC. It yields the protein CAWSTSGSIEFF.

The chain recombines TRBV4-1 with TRBJ2-7, with a possible D match to TRBD2 (5 bases). V was trimmed by 4 bases and J by 1 base, leaving 17 bases between them. Germline CDR1 reads MGHRA; CDR2 reads YSYEKL. The CDR3 contains 16 residues. The CDR3 here is CASSRLPPPSSYEQYF. Here the CDR3 DNA reads TGCGCCAGCAGCCGACTACCCCCTCCCAGTTCCTACGAGCAGTACTTC.

The chain employs TRBV4-2 and TRBJ1-2; D is unclear. Trimming removed 5 bases from V and 8 bases from J, with 12 bases in between. Per the germline V gene, CDR1 is LGHNA and CDR2 is YNFKEQ. The CDR3 spans 12 residues. CDR3 coding DNA: TGTGCCAGCAGCTATCCGGGTCGGGGCTACACCTTC. Translated, it gives CASSYPGRGYTF.

The chain has TRBV30 and TRBJ1-1; D unresolved. The CDR3 is 12 amino acids. The V and J ends lost 3 bases and 3 bases respectively, with 8 bases between them. Germline lookup yields CDR1 GTSNPN and CDR2 SVGIG (reference sequence). Here the CDR3 DNA reads TGTGCCTGGAGAAGAGAGCACACTGAAGCTTTCTTT. Protein product: CAWRREHTEAFF. Supplemented by reference TRBV30 and TRBJ1-1, the full variable domain reads SQTIHQWPATLVQPVGSPLSLECTVEGTSNPNLYWYRQAAGRGLQLLFYSVGIGQISSEVPQNLSASRPQDRQFILSSKKLLLSDSGFYLCAWRREHTEAFFGQGTRLTVV.

The chain is built from TRBV15 and TRBJ1-4; D is undetermined. The CDR3 is 14 amino acids. Looked up from germline, CDR1 is LNHNV and CDR2 is YYDKDF (reference sequence). Trimming took off 0 bases at V and 8 bases at J, with 10 bases between the two ends. The DNA for the CDR3 is TGTGCCACCAGCAGAGACCTTTTCCTAGAAAAACTGTTTTTT. Encoded protein: CATSRDLFLEKLFF. Drawing the rest from reference TRBV15 and TRBJ1-4, the complete variable domain is DAMVIQNPRYQVTQFGKPVTLSCSQTLNHNVMYWYQQKSSQAPKLLFHYYDKDFNNEADTPDNFQSRRPNTSFCFLDIRSPGLGDTAMYLCATSRDLFLEKLFFGSGTQLSVL.

Only a few counts were recorded for this clone. The chain employs TRBV7-6 and TRBJ2-5, with D unresolved. Deletions cut 5 bases from V and 4 bases from J, with 8 bases between. The CDR3 runs 12 residues. Germline V gives CDR1 SGHVS, CDR2 FNYEAQ. The DNA for the CDR3 is TGTGCCAGCAGCGCGTTGCTAGAGACCCAGTACTTC. Residues: CASSALLETQYF.

This chain uses TRBV28 with TRBJ1-5; D is uncertain. Trimming removed 8 bases from V and 9 bases from J, with 17 bases in between. The germline gives CDR1 MDHEN, CDR2 SYDVKM. The CDR3 runs 13 residues. CDR3 region: CASGLGPTGPQHF. The DNA of the CDR3 is TGTGCCAGCGGACTCGGGCCTACCGGGCCCCAGCATTTT.

The chain employs TRBV5-1 and TRBJ2-1; 8 positions agree with TRBD1. Germline loops: CDR1 SGHRS, CDR2 YFSETQ. The CDR3 spans 13 residues. With 5 bases clipped from V and 4 bases from J, the junction kept 2 bases outside the gene matches. CDR3 coding DNA: TGCGCCAGCAGGAGACAGGGGTACAATGAGCAGTTCTTC. Residues: CASRRQGYNEQFF. Variable domain in full (rest from reference TRBV5-1 and TRBJ2-1): KAGVTQTPRYLIKTRGQQVTLSCSPISGHRSVSWYQQTPGQGLQFLFEYFSETQRNKGNFPGRFSGRQFSNSRSEMNVSTLELGDSALYLCASRRQGYNEQFFGPGTRLTVL.

The chain employs TRBV21-1 and TRBJ2-3; the DNA was not compared with TRBD2, the D call given in the table. TRBV21-1 is marked as a pseudogene. The CDR3 runs 17 residues. DNA for the CDR3: TGTGCCAGCAGCAATGAAGTCGCGGGGTGGCGGGGGGATACGCAGTATTTT. It is translated as CASSNEVAGWRGDTQYF.

This chain uses TRBV5-1 with TRBJ2-3; 8 nucleotides align to TRBD1. This CDR3 has 15 residues. V lost 4 bases and J lost 4; bases outside the gene matches: 8. Germline loops: CDR1 SGHRS, CDR2 YFSETQ. The DNA for the CDR3 is TGCGCCAGCAGCAGATCAGGGGGCAAGGCAGATACGCAGTATTTT. Protein product: CASSRSGGKADTQYF.

The gene calls are TRBV5-4 and TRBJ2-3; 8 nucleotides align to TRBD2. Germline CDR1 and CDR2: SGHNT and YYREEE (reference sequence). V shed 1 base, J shed 2 bases, and the junction held 6 bases outside the gene matches. This CDR3 comprises 16 residues. The CDR3 DNA follows: TGTGCCAGCAGCTTGTCTGCGGGGGGAGTCACAGATACGCAGTATTTT. Amino acid sequence: CASSLSAGGVTDTQYF.

The chain links TRBV9 to TRBJ1-1; no firm D call. From germline, CDR1 is SGDLS and CDR2 YYNGEE. The CDR3 covers 16 residues. Trimming pared 0 bases from V and 4 bases from J, leaving 16 bases between. CDR3 amino acids: CASSVDPPETGTEAFF. CDR3 DNA: TGTGCCAGCAGCGTAGACCCCCCAGAGACGGGCACTGAAGCTTTCTTT.

This clone was detected a few times. The chain has TRBV4-1 and TRBJ1-1; possible D gene TRBD1, 6 bases. Germline lookup yields CDR1 MGHRA and CDR2 YSYEKL. Deletions cut 1 base from V and 1 base from J, with 13 bases between. The CDR3 has 16 amino acids. The CDR3 DNA follows: TGCGCCAGCAGCCAAGTGTTCCGGGACACGAACACTGAAGCTTTCTTT. Residues: CASSQVFRDTNTEAFF.

The genes are TRBV2 and TRBJ1-1, with 7 bases lining up with TRBD1. In germline, CDR1 is SNHLY, CDR2 FYNNEI. V was pared by 4 bases and J by 4 bases, with 9 bases of the junction left unmatched. This CDR3 has 15 residues. The CDR3 DNA reads TGTGCCAGCAGTGCACAACAGGGGAGGCTCACTGAAGCTTTCTTT. It encodes CASSAQQGRLTEAFF.

This clone showed up just a few times. The chain joins TRBV30 to TRBJ2-3; 11 bases are a match to TRBD2. This CDR3 is built from 16 residues. Per germline, CDR1 GTSNPN and CDR2 SVGIG (reference sequence). V was pared by 4 bases and J by 9 bases, with 15 bases of the junction left unmatched. The CDR3 region has the DNA TGTGCCTGGAATGACTCACCGGGACTAGCGGCGTCAACGCAGTATTTT. It is translated as CAWNDSPGLAASTQYF.

This clone was picked up one time. V and J are TRBV7-9 and TRBJ2-5, with 13 bases identical to TRBD2. The J call may be mistaken, given a closer DNA end match to TRBJ2-7. Germline V CDR1 and CDR2: SEHNR, FQNEAQ (reference sequence). The CDR3 sequence is 17 residues long. This CDR3 is CASSTHRGLAGSYEQYF. The DNA of the CDR3 is TGTGCCAGCAGCACACATAGGGGACTAGCGGGATCCTACGAGCAGTACTTC.

The chain has TRBV10-2 and TRBJ2-2; TRBD1 is a possible D gene (5 bases). This CDR3 has 13 amino acids. V gave up 3 bases and J gave up 6 bases, with 8 bases separating them. Germline-derived CDR1 and CDR2 are WSHSY and SAAADI. The CDR3 is CASSDRDAGELFF. CDR3 bases: TGCGCCAGCAGTGACAGGGATGCCGGGGAGCTGTTTTTT.

V gene TRBV30 combines with J gene TRBJ2-1, with D perhaps matching TRBD1 (6 bases). V shed 2 bases and J shed 9 bases, with 8 bases lying between them. CDR3 length: 11 residues. In germline, CDR1 is GTSNPN, CDR2 SVGIG (reference sequence). CDR3 residues: CAWSPDSEQFF. CDR3 coding DNA: TGTGCCTGGAGTCCGGACAGTGAGCAGTTCTTC.